The 32 T cell receptor beta chains below come from one sample, sequenced in a study of identifying expanded T cells in peripheral blood. TCRdb keeps only in-frame clones here, not all; method: immunoSEQ multiplex PCR. The data hold around 100,000 clones, with 88% observed a single time. The sequenced material came from blood. Every receptor here comes from a person between 18 and 70 years old in good health.

The chain carries TRBV29-1 and TRBJ1-2; the D gene is possibly TRBD1 (5 bases). V lost 4 bases to trimming and J lost 8 bases, with 8 bases between them. Per the germline V gene, CDR1 is SQVTM and CDR2 is ANQGSEA. This CDR3 is 10 amino acids long. CDR3 amino acids: CSVGDSGYTF. In DNA form, the CDR3 reads TGCAGCGTTGGCGACAGCGGCTACACCTTC.

Here the CDR3 reads CASSPQGNTGELFF. In DNA, the CDR3 is TGCGCCAGCAGCCCACAGGGGAACACCGGGGAGCTGTTTTTT. The chain combines TRBV10-1 with TRBJ2-2; tentative D call: TRBD1 (6 bases). Germline V gene sequence: CDR1 WNHNN, CDR2 SYGVQD (reference sequence). The CDR3 sequence is 14 residues long. V lost 6 bases to trimming and J lost 1 base, with 9 bases between them.

The table lists this clone with a count of one. The chain uses TRBV5-1 and TRBJ1-2; the D gene is possibly TRBD1 (6 bases). Trimming stripped 4 bases from V and 8 bases from J, with 18 bases between. CDR3 size: 14 residues. Germline CDR1 is SGHRS and CDR2 is YFSETQ. The CDR3 DNA reads TGCGCCAGCAGCCCGGGACAAAAGTTTCGAGGCTACACCTTC. Translation gives CASSPGQKFRGYTF.

The chain combines TRBV5-1 with TRBJ1-1, with D possibly TRBD1 on 5 matching bases. The CDR3 is made up of 14 amino acids. Trimming took off 0 bases at V and 3 bases at J, with 9 bases between the two ends. Germline assignment: CDR1 SGHRS and CDR2 YFSETQ. The CDR3 DNA reads as TGCGCCAGCAGCTTGGGCAGGGTGGACACTGAAGCTTTCTTT. Protein sequence: CASSLGRVDTEAFF.

The chain links TRBV7-2 to TRBJ1-1, with D unclear. The V end was cut by 1 base, the J end by 4 bases, with 10 bases between. Per germline, CDR1 SGHTA and CDR2 FQGNSA. The CDR3 sequence is 14 residues long. The CDR3 DNA reads as TGTGCCAGCAGCTTAGTGGCCCACCGCACTGAAGCTTTCTTT. This encodes CASSLVAHRTEAFF.

The rearrangement joins TRBV2 to TRBJ2-1, with 10 positions matching TRBD2. This CDR3 is 15 amino acids long. Germline-derived CDR1 and CDR2 are SNHLY and FYNNEI. With 2 bases clipped from V and 2 bases from J, the junction kept 0 bases outside the gene matches. The CDR3 sequence: CASSELAGAYNEQFF. The CDR3 DNA reads as TGTGCCAGCAGTGAACTAGCGGGGGCCTACAATGAGCAGTTCTTC. The full variable domain, its missing parts supplied by reference TRBV2 and TRBJ2-1, is EPEVTQTPSHQVTQMGQEVILRCVPISNHLYFYWYRQILGQKVEFLVSFYNNEISEKSEIFDDQFSVERPDGSNFTLKIRSTKLEDSAMYFCASSELAGAYNEQFFGPGTRLTVL.

The J gene is TRBJ1-2, the V gene TRBV30; 8 nucleotides agree with TRBD1. Germline V gene lookup returns CDR1 GTSNPN and CDR2 SVGIG (reference sequence). The CDR3 loop spans 15 amino acids. Trimming took 1 base from V and 3 from J; bases not matched to a gene: 7. The CDR3: CAWSGTGLGHYGYTF. DNA of the CDR3: TGTGCCTGGAGTGGGACAGGGTTGGGACACTATGGCTACACCTTC. Full variable domain (rest looked up from reference TRBV30 and TRBJ1-2): SQTIHQWPATLVQPVGSPLSLECTVEGTSNPNLYWYRQAAGRGLQLLFYSVGIGQISSEVPQNLSASRPQDRQFILSSKKLLLSDSGFYLCAWSGTGLGHYGYTFGSGTRLTVV.

This clone occurred once. This sequence joins TRBV4-2 and TRBJ1-2, with D hard to call. Trimming took 0 bases from V and 8 from J, leaving 13 bases between them. Germline V gene lookup returns CDR1 LGHNA and CDR2 YNFKEQ. The CDR3 has 14 amino acids. CDR3 DNA: TGTGCCAGCAGCCAAGATCCTCGGCCAGGCGGCTACACCTTC. Translation gives CASSQDPRPGGYTF.

The chain combines TRBV9 with TRBJ2-1, with D maybe TRBD2 (6 bases). Between the trimmed V and J ends, which lost 0 bases and 7 bases, there was a span of 14 bases. This CDR3 region has 15 residues. Germline-derived CDR1 and CDR2 are SGDLS and YYNGEE. The CDR3 nucleotides are TGTGCCAGCAGCGTAGTCCCGGGAGAAACTAATGAGCAGTTCTTC. Amino acid sequence: CASSVVPGETNEQFF.

The table lists this clone with a count of one. This chain uses TRBV7-2 with TRBJ1-1, with D hard to call. V lost 5 bases and J lost 4, with 11 bases in between. The CDR3 is made up of 13 amino acids. Germline CDR1 reads SGHTA; CDR2 reads FQGNSA. As DNA, the CDR3 is TGTGCCAGCAGCCCCCGGACGGCCACTGAAGCTTTCTTT. Translated: CASSPRTATEAFF. The full variable domain, its missing parts supplied by reference TRBV7-2 and TRBJ1-1, is GAGVSQSPSNKVTEKGKDVELRCDPISGHTALYWYRQSLGQGLEFLIYFQGNSAPDKSGLPSDRFSAERTGGSVSTLTIQRTQQEDSAVYLCASSPRTATEAFFGQGTRLTVV.

The chain links TRBV9 to TRBJ1-5; D is unresolved. V was clipped by 3 bases and J by 4 bases, with 8 bases between them. Per the germline V gene, CDR1 is SGDLS and CDR2 is YYNGEE. The CDR3 runs to 13 residues. The CDR3 sequence is CASSGIPNQPQHF. Written as DNA, the CDR3 is TGTGCCAGCAGCGGAATCCCAAATCAGCCCCAGCATTTT.

This chain joins TRBV18 and TRBJ2-7, with D maybe TRBD1 (5 bases). Germline V CDR1 and CDR2: KGHSH, LQKENI. The CDR3 contains 13 residues. The V end was cut by 4 bases, the J end by 5 bases, with 12 bases between. CDR3 amino acids: CASSRNKGDEQYF. The CDR3 DNA reads TGTGCCAGCTCACGGAACAAAGGGGACGAGCAGTACTTC.

This clone has more than one count but fewer than ten. V and J are TRBV11-2 and TRBJ2-2; D may match TRBD1 or TRBD2 (6 bases each). V dropped 3 bases and J dropped 0 bases, with 11 bases sitting between them. This CDR3 contains 16 residues. CDR1 is SGHAT, CDR2 FQNNGV, per germline. The CDR3 sequence: CASSLGGWANTGELFF. CDR3 coding DNA: TGTGCCAGCAGCTTGGGGGGCTGGGCGAACACCGGGGAGCTGTTTTTT.

CDR3 bases: TGTGCCAGCAGTCTTTTTTCGGAACCGGACTATGGCTACACCTTC. It translates to CASSLFSEPDYGYTF. V gene TRBV7-9 combines with J gene TRBJ1-2; the D is unclear. V gave up 6 bases and J gave up 3 bases, with 17 bases separating them. CDR3 length: 15 amino acids. Per germline, CDR1 SEHNR and CDR2 FQNEAQ (reference sequence).

This rearrangement joins TRBV7-9 to TRBJ1-2; tentatively, D is TRBD1 (5 bases). With 1 base removed from V and 5 bases from J, the gap between germline ends came to 14 bases. The CDR3 sequence is 15 residues long. Germline CDR1 reads SEHNR; CDR2 reads FQNEAQ (reference sequence). The CDR3 bases are TGTGCCAGCAGCTTAGGAAACGGGGCTTGGTATGGCTACACCTTC. This sequence encodes CASSLGNGAWYGYTF.

This chain connects TRBV19 to TRBJ1-4; no reliable D call. CDR3 length: 15 amino acids. The germline V gene encodes CDR1 LNHDA and CDR2 SQIVND (reference sequence). The V gene lost 5 bases and the J gene lost 5 bases, with 15 bases spanning the gap. The CDR3 protein is CASSPGWTGNEKLFF. DNA for the CDR3: TGTGCCAGTAGTCCCGGATGGACGGGGAATGAAAAACTGTTTTTT.

This clone was found a few times. This sequence joins TRBV12-5 and TRBJ1-3; D might be TRBD1 (6 bases). Germline CDR1 and CDR2: LGHNT and FRNRAP. CDR3 length: 14 residues. The V and J ends lost 4 bases and 2 bases respectively, with 9 bases between them. DNA for the CDR3: TGTGCTAGTGGTTCACAGGGACCTGGAAACACCATATATTTT. It yields the protein CASGSQGPGNTIYF.

This chain joins TRBV18 and TRBJ1-1, with D possibly matching TRBD1 (6 bases). Trimming removed 5 bases from V and 0 bases from J, with 10 bases in between. The CDR3 has 14 residues. Germline V gives CDR1 KGHSH, CDR2 LQKENI. CDR3 nucleotides: TGTGCCAGCTCAGAAGGACAGCTGAACACTGAAGCTTTCTTT. Its translation is CASSEGQLNTEAFF.

This clone was counted once. The genes are TRBV19 and TRBJ1-1; D is undetermined. Per the germline V gene, CDR1 is LNHDA and CDR2 is SQIVND (reference sequence). Trimming took 6 bases from V and 0 from J, leaving 8 bases between them. This CDR3 has 13 amino acids. This chain's CDR3 is CASRYRLNTEAFF. As DNA, the CDR3 is TGTGCCAGTAGGTATCGGTTGAACACTGAAGCTTTCTTT.

The chain recombines TRBV21-1 with TRBJ2-5. TRBV21-1 is an annotated pseudogene. The CDR3 consists of 12 residues. CDR3 residues: CASKGRRETQYF. The DNA for the CDR3 is TGTGCCAGCAAGGGTAGAAGGGAGACCCAGTACTTC.

The rearrangement links TRBV7-3 to TRBJ1-1, with TRBD1 identical over 8 bases. This CDR3 contains 18 residues. The germline V gene encodes CDR1 SGHTA and CDR2 FQGTGA. V lost 1 base, J lost 2 bases, and 12 bases stayed unmatched. Here the CDR3 DNA reads TGTGCCAGCAGCTTAAGGACCCGGGACAGGACTTTCAACACTGAAGCTTTCTTT. It yields the protein CASSLRTRDRTFNTEAFF.

The rearrangement links TRBV4-3 to TRBJ2-7; the D is unclear. Trimming removed 2 bases at V and 0 bases at J, with 11 bases between. CDR3 length equals 15 residues. The V gene's germline CDR1 is LGHNA and CDR2 YSLEER. The CDR3 DNA reads TGCGCCAGCAGCCAAATTTATTCGGGCTCCTACGAGCAGTACTTC. Amino acids: CASSQIYSGSYEQYF.

This clone was found once. V is TRBV4-3 and J is TRBJ1-5, with D possibly TRBD1 on 6 matching bases. The CDR3 runs 19 residues. From germline, CDR1 is LGHNA and CDR2 YSLEER. Trimming pared 0 bases from V and 1 base from J, leaving 19 bases between. The CDR3 DNA sequence: TGCGCCAGCAGCCAAGAGAGTTGGAAGGGGGAGGCGAGCAATCAGCCCCAGCATTTT. Its protein is CASSQESWKGEASNQPQHF.

The chain recombines TRBV7-3 with TRBJ2-5; D is tentatively TRBD1 or TRBD2 (5 bases each). From germline, CDR1 is SGHTA and CDR2 FQGTGA. The CDR3 is 13 residues long. Trimming pared 4 bases from V and 5 bases from J, leaving 11 bases between. CDR3 protein: CASSYRGGETQYF. The CDR3 DNA is TGTGCCAGCAGCTACCGGGGCGGGGAGACCCAGTACTTC.

The V call is TRBV5-6, the J call TRBJ1-6; a possible D gene is TRBD1 (5 bases). Deletions cut 7 bases from V and 3 bases from J, with 11 bases between. Germline CDR1 and CDR2: SGHDT and YYEEEE. The CDR3 loop spans 14 amino acids. This CDR3 reads CASRGRIYNSPLHF. The CDR3 bases are TGTGCCAGCCGGGGACGGATCTATAATTCACCCCTCCACTTT.

The count of this clone is one. The rearrangement links TRBV27 to TRBJ2-1, with D tentatively TRBD2 (8 bases). The V gene's germline CDR1 is MNHEY and CDR2 SMNVEV (reference sequence). The CDR3 sequence is 16 residues long. V was shortened by 5 bases and J by 5 bases, with 19 bases between the two germline ends. The CDR3: CASSTEGAGGNNEQFF. Written as DNA, the CDR3 is TGTGCCAGCAGTACCGAGGGGGCGGGGGGAAACAATGAGCAGTTCTTC.

This chain uses TRBV18 with TRBJ2-7, with D possibly matching TRBD1 (5 bases). The V and J ends lost 5 bases and 5 bases respectively, with 13 bases between them. The CDR3 totals 13 residues. Per the germline V gene, CDR1 is KGHSH and CDR2 is LQKENI. The chain's CDR3 is CASSSHRFNEQYF. The CDR3 DNA is TGTGCCAGCTCAAGTCACAGGTTCAACGAGCAGTACTTC.

The chain couples TRBV5-1 to TRBJ1-2, with TRBD1 matching 9 bases. Germline V gene lookup returns CDR1 SGHRS and CDR2 YFSETQ. Trimming at V came to 0 bases and at J to 2 bases, leaving 14 bases not matched to a gene. This CDR3 has 19 residues. CDR3 protein: CASSLAPGGTGKGNYGYTF. The CDR3 nucleotides read TGCGCCAGCAGCTTGGCCCCGGGCGGGACAGGGAAGGGGAACTATGGCTACACCTTC.

The chain joins TRBV6-5 to TRBJ2-4, with D possibly TRBD1 on 5 matching bases. Germline CDR1 is MNHEY and CDR2 is SVGAGI. The length of the CDR3 is 13 residues. V shed 6 bases and J shed 8 bases, with 14 bases lying between them. This CDR3 is CASRTRVRDIQYF. The CDR3, as DNA: TGTGCCAGCAGAACCAGGGTTCGGGACATTCAGTACTTC.

This chain uses TRBV6-6 with TRBJ1-2; D gene ambiguous. V dropped 5 bases and J dropped 1 base, with 5 bases sitting between them. The CDR3 length is 12 residues. Per germline, CDR1 MNHNY and CDR2 SVGAGI (reference sequence). Here the CDR3 DNA reads TGTGCCAGCAGTACCCATAACTATGGCTACACCTTC. It translates to CASSTHNYGYTF.

The chain combines TRBV7-3 with TRBJ2-6, with 8 positions matching TRBD1. Germline-derived CDR1 and CDR2 are SGHTA and FQGTGA. V lost 2 bases to trimming and J lost 4 bases; unmatched junction nucleotides: 4. The CDR3 has 16 residues. The CDR3 reads CASSLQGAPGANVLTF. CDR3 in DNA: TGTGCCAGCAGCTTACAGGGGGCGCCCGGGGCCAACGTCCTGACTTTC. The full variable domain, its missing parts supplied by reference TRBV7-3 and TRBJ2-6, is GAGVSQTPSNKVTEKGKYVELRCDPISGHTALYWYRQSLGQGPEFLIYFQGTGAADDSGLPNDRFFAVRPEGSVSTLKIQRTERGDSAVYLCASSLQGAPGANVLTFGAGSRLTVL.

This chain connects TRBV7-9 to TRBJ2-1, with 8 positions matching TRBD2. The CDR3 runs 15 residues. CDR1 and CDR2 from the germline V gene are SEHNR and FQNEAQ (reference sequence). After removal of 5 bases from V and 8 bases from J, the junction contained 11 bases not matched to a gene. The CDR3 sequence is CASSLTSGLQDEQFF. The CDR3 bases are TGTGCCAGCAGCCTAACTAGCGGCCTACAGGATGAGCAGTTCTTC.